This passage covers 25 T cell receptor beta chains from one sample sequenced in a study of STAT5B mutations in CD4+ large granular lymphocyte leukemia (dated by TCRdb to about 2022). Libraries were built with the immunoSEQ multiplex PCR assay. TCRdb holds this immuneACCESS table with in-frame rearrangements only. Some clones are missing; in checked studies, unresolved V genes explain under half, and the rest has no known cause. Recorded for this sample are about 33,000 clones; around 70% of them occurred a single time. The top ten clonotypes cover 0.29% of the sample. The sequencing sample was made of CD4+ T cells from blood buffy coats. The receptors here all came from a human donor in good health.

This clone was found a few times. The chain uses TRBV4-1 and TRBJ2-1; no clear D gene. Germline loops: CDR1 MGHRA, CDR2 YSYEKL. Trimming took off 5 bases at V and 2 bases at J, with 4 bases between the two ends. There are 12 residues in the CDR3. The CDR3 spells CASSGAYNEQFF. The CDR3, as DNA: TGCGCCAGCAGCGGAGCCTACAATGAGCAGTTCTTC.

This clone showed up just a few times. The CDR3 sequence is CAWRRTAEAFF. CDR3 DNA sequence: TGTGCCTGGAGGCGAACCGCTGAAGCTTTCTTT. V usage is TRBV30 and J usage is TRBJ1-1; D uncertain. The CDR3 is 11 residues long. Trimming left V 3 bases short and J 6 bases short, with 8 bases between. Germline V gene lookup returns CDR1 GTSNPN and CDR2 SVGIG (reference sequence).

V is TRBV29-1 and J is TRBJ2-1; 7 bases line up with TRBD1. Germline V gene sequence: CDR1 SQVTM, CDR2 ANQGSEA. The CDR3 is 13 residues long. Losses at the gene ends were 7 bases for V and 0 bases for J; bases not matched to a gene: 3. The CDR3 protein is CSDRQGSYNEQFF. The CDR3 DNA reads TGCAGCGACCGACAGGGCTCCTACAATGAGCAGTTCTTC.

This clone appeared a few times. This sequence joins TRBV10-3 and TRBJ2-7, with 14 bases aligning to TRBD2. Trimming at V came to 10 bases and at J to 3 bases, leaving 5 bases not matched to a gene. CDR1 and CDR2 (germline): ENHRY, SYGVKD. The CDR3 loop spans 14 amino acids. Here the CDR3 reads CATGTSGSNYEQYF. The CDR3 bases are TGTGCCACTGGGACTAGCGGGAGCAACTACGAGCAGTACTTC.

This chain uses TRBV29-1 with TRBJ2-2, with D uncertain. Trimming took 6 bases from V and 3 from J, leaving 14 bases between them. CDR3 length equals 14 residues. Germline V gives CDR1 SQVTM, CDR2 ANQGSEA. The CDR3 DNA reads as TGCAGCGTAGCCGGGCTTCGGGACACCGGGGAGCTGTTTTTT. The encoded protein is CSVAGLRDTGELFF.

The chain carries TRBV5-4 and TRBJ1-4, with TRBD1 matching over 11 bases. The CDR3 runs 16 residues. The junction had 7 bases not matched to a gene; V was cut back by 1 base and J by 8 bases. Germline-derived CDR1 and CDR2 are SGHNT and YYREEE (reference sequence). The CDR3 DNA sequence: TGTGCCAGCAGCTTGAACGGCGGACAGGGGGCCGAAAAACTGTTTTTT. As protein: CASSLNGGQGAEKLFF.

V is TRBV25-1 and J is TRBJ1-1; possibly TRBD1 for D (6 bases). The V and J ends lost 5 bases and 5 bases respectively, with 15 bases between them. Germline V gene data show CDR1 as MGHDK and CDR2 as SYGVNS. The CDR3 contains 14 residues. The CDR3 nucleotides read TGTGCCAGCAGTTCACAAGGGGGGACTACTGAAGCTTTCTTT. The encoded protein is CASSSQGGTTEAFF.

This rearrangement joins TRBV19 to TRBJ1-2, with a weak D call TRBD1 (5 bases). The V gene lost 4 bases and the J gene lost 4 bases, with 16 bases spanning the gap. The germline CDR1 and CDR2 sequences are LNHDA and SQIVND (reference sequence). This CDR3 contains 15 residues. Written as DNA, the CDR3 is TGTGCCAGTAGTACCGGGTACGGGGGAATCTATGGCTACACCTTC. Its translation is CASSTGYGGIYGYTF.

The rearrangement links TRBV7-7 to TRBJ2-2, with D perhaps matching TRBD1 or TRBD2 (5 bases each). The V gene's germline CDR1 is SSHAT and CDR2 FNYEAQ (reference sequence). The V end lost 5 bases, the J end lost 1 base, and 20 bases lay between the germline ends. This CDR3 comprises 18 residues. The CDR3 DNA sequence: TGTGCCAGCAGCATAGGCCTTCCGGGGCAGGGGAACACCGGGGAGCTGTTTTTT. It specifies CASSIGLPGQGNTGELFF.

The rearrangement joins TRBV15 to TRBJ2-5, with D unresolved. V lost 1 base, J lost 4 bases, and 10 bases lay in between. CDR1 and CDR2 (germline): LNHNV, YYDKDF (reference sequence). The CDR3 contains 14 residues. The CDR3 spells CATSRGRQGETQYF. CDR3 nucleotide sequence: TGTGCCACCAGCAGAGGCCGACAAGGAGAGACCCAGTACTTC.

The rearrangement links TRBV19 to TRBJ1-2, with no clear D. CDR1 is LNHDA and CDR2 is SQIVND in the germline V gene (reference sequence). CDR3 length: 16 residues. Trimming stripped 5 bases from V and 3 bases from J, with 19 bases between. The CDR3 sequence is CASSQLPPTEDYGYTF. The CDR3, as DNA: TGTGCCAGTAGTCAACTCCCACCTACTGAGGACTATGGCTACACCTTC.

J is TRBJ1-2 and V is TRBV5-6; 8 bases match TRBD1. Germline V lookup: CDR1 SGHDT, CDR2 YYEEEE. This CDR3 comprises 12 residues. The trim removed 4 bases at V and 9 bases at J, leaving 5 bases unmatched. CDR3 in amino acids: CASSRTGRRYTF. The CDR3 nucleotides are TGTGCCAGCAGCAGGACAGGGCGGCGCTACACCTTC.

This clone was observed once. The rearrangement links TRBV10-3 to TRBJ2-7; possible D gene TRBD1, 5 bases. The CDR3 extends over 14 amino acids. The V end was cut by 5 bases, the J end by 2 bases, with 13 bases between. Germline values: CDR1 ENHRY, CDR2 SYGVKD. The CDR3 region is CAISLQERPYEQYF. CDR3 nucleotides: TGTGCCATCAGTCTACAGGAGCGCCCCTACGAGCAGTACTTC.

The rearrangement joins TRBV7-9 to TRBJ1-3, with 7 bases that match TRBD1. The V gene end was trimmed by 5 bases and the J gene end by 7 bases; junction bases not matched to a gene: 11. CDR1 and CDR2 (germline): SEHNR, FQNEAQ (reference sequence). The CDR3 covers 15 residues. The DNA for the CDR3 is TGTGCCAGCAGCCCTCAGGGGGGGAGGGCGAACACCATATATTTT. Protein: CASSPQGGRANTIYF.

The rearrangement joins TRBV6-5 to TRBJ1-2; no definite D call. The length of the CDR3 is 16 residues. Looked up from germline, CDR1 is MNHEY and CDR2 is SVGAGI. The germline V and J ends were trimmed by 4 bases and 5 bases, with 20 bases remaining between them. In DNA, the CDR3 is TGTGCCAGCAGTTCCCTCACCCCGACCTCATCTTATGGCTACACCTTC. Translating it yields CASSSLTPTSSYGYTF.

This clone has only a few counts. CDR3 protein: CASSLIASAEQFF. The CDR3 DNA reads as TGTGCCAGCAGCCTAATAGCGTCAGCCGAGCAGTTCTTC. The chain has TRBV7-2 and TRBJ2-1, with D possibly being TRBD2 (5 bases). Per the germline V gene, CDR1 is SGHTA and CDR2 is FQGNSA. V was clipped by 5 bases and J by 10 bases, with 15 bases between them. The CDR3 contains 13 residues.

This clone was seen only a few times. CDR3: CASSPRPAGGPHEQYF. The CDR3 bases are TGTGCCAGCAGCCCGCGGCCCGCGGGAGGGCCTCACGAGCAGTACTTC. V gene TRBV7-9 combines with J gene TRBJ2-7; TRBD2 aligns across 9 bases. V was clipped by 5 bases and J by 5 bases; unmatched bases: 13. This CDR3 has 16 residues. The germline CDR1 and CDR2 sequences are SEHNR and FQNEAQ (reference sequence).

The V and J genes are TRBV18 and TRBJ2-5; 9 positions agree with TRBD1. There are 14 residues in the CDR3. Per the germline V gene, CDR1 is KGHSH and CDR2 is LQKENI. The ends lost 5 bases at V and 5 bases at J; junction bases unmatched: 6. This CDR3 reads CASSAGQGLETQYF. In DNA, the CDR3 is TGTGCCAGCTCAGCCGGACAGGGGCTCGAGACCCAGTACTTC. The full variable domain, in which reference TRBV18 and TRBJ2-5 provide the parts outside the CDR3, is NAGVMQNPRHLVRRRGQEARLRCSPMKGHSHVYWYRQLPEEGLKFMVYLQKENIIDESGMPKERFSAEFPKEGPSILRIQQVVRGDSAAYFCASSAGQGLETQYFGPGTRLLVL.

This clone was counted once. The chain couples TRBV7-9 to TRBJ2-3; TRBD1 is a possible D gene (6 bases). V shed 5 bases and J shed 2 bases, with 14 bases lying between them. CDR3 length: 15 amino acids. The germline V gene has CDR1 SEHNR and CDR2 FQNEAQ (reference sequence). CDR3 amino acids: CASSHRDKFTDTQYF. The CDR3 DNA follows: TGTGCCAGCAGCCACCGGGACAAGTTCACAGATACGCAGTATTTT. Together with reference TRBV7-9 and TRBJ2-3, the CDR3 gives the full variable domain: DTGVSQNPRHKITKRGQNVTFRCDPISEHNRLYWYRQTLGQGPEFLTYFQNEAQLEKSRLLSDRFSAERPKGSFSTLEIQRTEQGDSAMYLCASSHRDKFTDTQYFGPGTRLTVL.

The chain combines TRBV25-1 with TRBJ2-7, with TRBD2 matching 8 bases. In germline, CDR1 is MGHDK, CDR2 SYGVNS. The length of the CDR3 is 15 residues. The V gene end was trimmed by 3 bases and the J gene end by 0 bases; junction bases not matched to a gene: 4. CDR3 region: CASSEGLVDSYEQYF. DNA for the CDR3: TGTGCCAGCAGTGAGGGACTAGTGGACTCCTACGAGCAGTACTTC.

V gene TRBV30 combines with J gene TRBJ2-6, with D uncertain. V lost 3 bases, J lost 1 base, and 7 bases lay in between. CDR3 length equals 14 residues. From germline, CDR1 is GTSNPN and CDR2 SVGIG (reference sequence). In nucleotides, the CDR3 is TGTGCCTGGAGCAAAGGTTCTGGGGCCAACGTCCTGACTTTC. It encodes CAWSKGSGANVLTF.

The chain combines TRBV7-2 with TRBJ2-1; 10 bases agree with TRBD2. The germline CDR1 and CDR2 sequences are SGHTA and FQGNSA. The CDR3 consists of 17 residues. The junction had 9 bases not matched to a gene; V was cut back by 1 base and J by 6 bases. The chain's CDR3 is CASSLVRFLAGANEQFF. The CDR3 DNA reads as TGTGCCAGCAGCTTAGTAAGATTCCTAGCGGGAGCCAATGAGCAGTTCTTC.

The CDR3 DNA is TGTGCCAGCAGTCCGGCGGAGACCCAGTACTTC. Residues: CASSPAETQYF. The chain combines TRBV7-2 with TRBJ2-5, with D unclear. V shed 6 bases and J shed 5 bases, with 7 bases lying between them. Germline loops: CDR1 SGHTA, CDR2 FQGNSA. CDR3 length equals 11 residues.

The chain combines TRBV7-9 with TRBJ2-3, with 11 bases that match TRBD2. Germline trimming cut 5 bases from V and 4 bases from J; bases unmatched to any gene: 5. CDR3 size: 15 residues. In germline, CDR1 is SEHNR, CDR2 FQNEAQ (reference sequence). CDR3 protein: CASSSASGGPDTQYF. In DNA, the CDR3 is TGTGCCAGCAGCAGCGCTAGCGGGGGGCCAGATACGCAGTATTTT.

The chain joins TRBV7-3 to TRBJ2-1, with D perhaps TRBD1 (7 bases). The CDR3 runs to 15 residues. Germline V gene sequence: CDR1 SGHTA, CDR2 FQGTGA. With 3 bases removed from V and 6 bases from J, the gap between germline ends came to 15 bases. The CDR3 reads CASSLQGGLLNEQFF. In DNA form, the CDR3 reads TGTGCCAGCAGCTTGCAGGGGGGACTCCTCAATGAGCAGTTCTTC.